This T cell receptor beta chain was profiled in a study of T cell responses to AZD1222 COVID-19 vaccine. This table comes from immunoSEQ multiplex PCR, and its TCRdb copy is limited to in-frame clones, with some not included. The profile shows about 120,000 clones, over 75% of them singletons. This clone was seen a handful of times. Its antigen is as yet unknown. Study-wide results and limits: Seropositivity was recorded at baseline in only 6 or 7 AZD1222 recipients. The donor group comprised mostly white British people and more females; the analysis possibly underestimated clonal diversity.

Germline CDR1 and CDR2: MDHEN and SYDVKM. The V gene lost 2 bases and the J gene lost 0 bases, with 10 bases spanning the gap. The CDR3 has 15 amino acids. The sample in question was peripheral blood, obtained on day 0 of AZD1222 vaccination. V is TRBV28 and J is TRBJ1-2; D is undetermined. This receptor was identified in an adult in good health. The DNA of the CDR3 is TGTGCCAGCAGTTTAGGTAGAACCACTAACTATGGCTACACCTTC. This sequence encodes CASSLGRTTNYGYTF.